This T cell receptor beta chain was captured in a study of OX40 agonist ivuxolimab in advanced cancers. Study at large: From roughly 20 to 90 years was the age range, with a mean of around 57 years, and around 83% were male. Study observations and caveats: Doses of 0.1 to 3.0 mg/kg were accompanied by clonal expansion of CD4+ and CD8+ blood T cells by week 6.

The protocol was immunoSEQ multiplex PCR, while the TCRdb copy is restricted to in-frame clones and leaves out a portion. The sample consists of some 60,000 clones, around 93% of them appearing once. Notes on this clone: The antigen remains unidentified.

Peripheral blood came from all dose cohorts at three timepoints. Trimming shortened V by 5 bases and J by 0 bases, and 13 bases separated the two germline ends. The germline V gene has CDR1 SQVTM and CDR2 ANQGSEA. The CDR3 covers 14 residues. The sample here was CD4+ or CD8+ T cells sorted from blood, taken in a trial of the OX40 agonist ivuxolimab. V gene TRBV29-1 combines with J gene TRBJ1-1; TRBD1 might be the D (5 bases). The source of this sequence is an adult with an advanced solid tumor such as melanoma, head and neck, liver or kidney cancer. In DNA, the CDR3 is TGCAGCGTTAGAGGGGCCCTCATGAACACTGAAGCTTTCTTT. Its translation: CSVRGALMNTEAFF.